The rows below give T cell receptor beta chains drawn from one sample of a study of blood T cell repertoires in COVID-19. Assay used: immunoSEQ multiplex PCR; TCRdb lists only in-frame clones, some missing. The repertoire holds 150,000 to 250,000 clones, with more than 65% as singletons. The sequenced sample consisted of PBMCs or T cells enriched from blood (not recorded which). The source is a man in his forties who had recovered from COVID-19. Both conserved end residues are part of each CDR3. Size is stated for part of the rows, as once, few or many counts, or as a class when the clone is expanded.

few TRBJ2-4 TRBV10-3 CAISQLAGGVENIQYF
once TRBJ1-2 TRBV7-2 CASRSTGGNYGYTF
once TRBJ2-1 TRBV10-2 CASSEPWTSGGYNEQFF
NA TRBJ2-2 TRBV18 CASSPPGGRELFF
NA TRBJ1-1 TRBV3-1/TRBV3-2 CASSQAQKMNTEAFF
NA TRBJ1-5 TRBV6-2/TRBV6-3 CASSYPGQGVPFLGNQPQHF
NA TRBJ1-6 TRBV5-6 CATAPAGGTSSPLHF
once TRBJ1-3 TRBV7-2 CASSQQASSGNTIYF
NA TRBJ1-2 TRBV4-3 CASSQGGTGIGYTF
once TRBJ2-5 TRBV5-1 CASSLASGVGTQYF
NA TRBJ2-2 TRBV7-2 CASRSGGENTGELFF